A single sample gave rise to the 8 T cell receptor beta chains below, sequenced in a study of T cell changes during pregnancy in multiple sclerosis. Here immunoSEQ multiplex PCR was the method, and the copy in TCRdb shows in-frame clones only, minus some. This sample has about 55,000 clones; roughly 93% occur once, and the top ten carry 3% to 4%. Material: CD8+ T cells from peripheral blood mononuclear cells, obtained in the second trimester of pregnancy. These receptors all stem from a female donor with multiple sclerosis, enrolled in a pregnancy study.

The chain combines TRBV19 with TRBJ1-5; TRBD1 matches 8 bases. The CDR3 totals 19 residues. Germline-derived CDR1 and CDR2 are LNHDA and SQIVND (reference sequence). J gave up 0 bases and V 4 bases, and 14 bases lay outside the gene matches. The chain's CDR3 is CASSSDRGPFSHSNQPQHF. The DNA for the CDR3 is TGTGCCAGTAGTAGCGACAGGGGCCCCTTCTCTCATAGCAATCAGCCCCAGCATTTT.

This clone was observed a single time. The V call is TRBV19, the J call TRBJ2-7; 8 bases agree with TRBD1. V shed 5 bases, J shed 0 bases, and the junction held 9 bases outside the gene matches. The germline CDR1 and CDR2 sequences are LNHDA and SQIVND (reference sequence). The CDR3 totals 16 residues. CDR3 sequence: CASSPQTGASSYEQYF. The CDR3 nucleotides read TGTGCCAGTAGTCCGCAGACAGGGGCCAGCTCCTACGAGCAGTACTTC.

This clone turned up a few times. The rearrangement joins TRBV7-9 to TRBJ2-2; D gene ambiguous. CDR1 is SEHNR and CDR2 is FQNEAQ in the germline V gene (reference sequence). The V end lost 4 bases, the J end lost 5 bases, and 11 bases lay between the germline ends. The CDR3 length is 14 residues. CDR3 amino acids: CASSSPNSTGELFF. Written as DNA, the CDR3 is TGTGCCAGCAGCTCGCCTAATTCTACCGGGGAGCTGTTTTTT.

The chain has TRBV19 and TRBJ1-6; 9 bases are a match to TRBD1. CDR1 is LNHDA and CDR2 is SQIVND in the germline V gene (reference sequence). The CDR3 consists of 13 residues. The V segment lost 5 bases and the J segment 12 bases; nucleotides outside the gene matches: 5. CDR3 DNA sequence: TGTGCCAGTAGTCAGACAGGGGGAGGACCCCTCCACTTT. This sequence encodes CASSQTGGGPLHF.

The V gene is TRBV29-1, the J gene TRBJ1-2; 8 bases match TRBD1. Trimming removed 3 bases from V and 1 base from J; junction bases left unmatched: 7. Germline values: CDR1 SQVTM, CDR2 ANQGSEA. The CDR3 has 15 amino acids. The CDR3 reads CSVDKDRDINYGYTF. CDR3 nucleotide sequence: TGCAGCGTTGACAAGGACAGGGACATTAACTATGGCTACACCTTC.

The chain is built from TRBV28 and TRBJ2-1, with D possibly TRBD2 on 6 matching bases. Trimming took off 6 bases at V and 7 bases at J, with 13 bases between the two ends. The CDR3 runs to 13 residues. CDR1 and CDR2 from the germline V gene are MDHEN and SYDVKM. In DNA, the CDR3 is TGTGCCAGCAGCCTCGGGACTGTAAATGAGCAGTTCTTC. It encodes CASSLGTVNEQFF.

The V and J genes are TRBV7-2 and TRBJ2-1; 11 bases agree with TRBD1. The CDR3 totals 15 residues. With V trimmed by 5 bases and J by 6 bases, 6 bases remained unmatched. CDR1 is SGHTA and CDR2 is FQGNSA in the germline V gene. As DNA, the CDR3 is TGTGCCAGCAGCCCCGGGACAGGGGGAGGCAATGAGCAGTTCTTC. As protein: CASSPGTGGGNEQFF.

The rearrangement links TRBV27 to TRBJ1-4; TRBD1 is a possible D gene (6 bases). Trimming took 4 bases from V and 3 from J, leaving 12 bases between them. Per the germline V gene, CDR1 is MNHEY and CDR2 is SMNVEV (reference sequence). The CDR3 is made up of 15 amino acids. The CDR3 DNA reads TGTGCCAGCAGTTCCACCGGGACACCTAATGAAAAACTGTTTTTT. Its protein is CASSSTGTPNEKLFF. The variable domain in full, with the rest retrieved from reference TRBV27 and TRBJ1-4, is EAQVTQNPRYLITVTGKKLTVTCSQNMNHEYMSWYRQDPGLGLRQIYYSMNVEVTDKGDVPEGYKVSRKEKRNFPLILESPSPNQTSLYFCASSSTGTPNEKLFFGSGTQLSVL.